What follows is one T cell receptor (beta chain) and its context. This entry comes from a study of T cell changes during pregnancy in multiple sclerosis. TCRdb keeps only in-frame clones here, not all; method: immunoSEQ multiplex PCR. The repertoire holds tens of thousands of clones, roughly 90% seen once, with 10% to 15% in the top ten. Trimming took 1 base from V and 1 from J, leaving 10 bases between them. In germline, CDR1 is MGHRA, CDR2 YSYEKL. CDR3 length: 15 amino acids. The specimen comprised CD8+ T cells from peripheral blood mononuclear cells, sampled in the first trimester of pregnancy. The clonotype originates from a female donor with multiple sclerosis, enrolled in a pregnancy study. V is TRBV4-1 and J is TRBJ2-5; D call uncertain. CDR3 DNA: TGCGCCAGCAGCCAAGGGAGAATACCCCAAGAGACCCAGTACTTC. This codes for CASSQGRIPQETQYF.